This TCR beta chain originates from a study of blood T cell repertoires in COVID-19. Looking at the study overall: There were acute and convalescent COVID-19 samples, and they came from the United States, Italy and Spain.

CDR1 and CDR2 (germline): SGHNT, YYREEE (reference sequence). Trimming removed 4 bases at V and 5 bases at J, with 19 bases between. This CDR3 comprises 16 residues. Data came from immunoSEQ multiplex PCR; TCRdb stores just in-frame clones and leaves some out. The table shows 230,000 or so clones, with approximately 86% occurring only once. The source of this sequence is a woman in her forties or fifties with acute COVID-19. The sequencing sample was made of PBMCs or T cells enriched from blood (not recorded which). This chain joins TRBV5-4 and TRBJ2-1, with a tentative D call TRBD1 (7 bases). The CDR3 is CASSKGGTAVNNEQFF. CDR3 nucleotides: TGTGCCAGCAGCAAAGGCGGGACAGCAGTAAACAATGAGCAGTTCTTC.